What follows describes a single T cell receptor (beta chain). Only in-frame clones appear in the TCRdb table, and some are missing; sequencing was by immunoSEQ multiplex PCR. The sample includes over 50,000 clones, over 80% of them seen just once. These data originate in a study of T cell changes during pregnancy in multiple sclerosis. The germline V gene encodes CDR1 SGHTA and CDR2 FQGNSA. Trimming took 2 bases from V and 14 from J; bases not matched to a gene: 3. This CDR3 comprises 12 residues. J is TRBJ2-3 and V is TRBV7-2; 11 positions agree with TRBD2. This TCR derives from a female donor in good health, enrolled as a control in a pregnancy study. Material: peripheral blood, obtained in the first trimester of pregnancy. CDR3 DNA: TGTGCCAGCAGCTTAACTAGCGGGGGTCCGTATTTT. It encodes CASSLTSGGPYF.